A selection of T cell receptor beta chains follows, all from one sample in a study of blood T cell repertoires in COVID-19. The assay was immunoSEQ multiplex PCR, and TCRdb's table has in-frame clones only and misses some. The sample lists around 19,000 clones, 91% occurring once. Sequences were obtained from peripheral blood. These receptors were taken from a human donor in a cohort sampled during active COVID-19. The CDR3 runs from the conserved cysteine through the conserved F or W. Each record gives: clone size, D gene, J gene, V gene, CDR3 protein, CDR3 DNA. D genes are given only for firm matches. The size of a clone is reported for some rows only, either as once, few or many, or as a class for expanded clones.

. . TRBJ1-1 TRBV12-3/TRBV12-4 CASSVHREAFF TGTGCCAGCAGTGTTCACAGGGAAGCTTTCTTT
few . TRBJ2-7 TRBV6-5 CASSVMPRGLYEQYF TGTGCCAGCAGCGTAATGCCCCGGGGACTCTACGAGCAGTACTTC
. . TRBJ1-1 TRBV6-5 CASTADGRGNTEAFF TGTGCCAGCACTGCGGACGGGCGGGGGAACACTGAAGCTTTCTTT
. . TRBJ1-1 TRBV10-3 CAISEFGGSEAFF TGTGCCATCAGTGAATTCGGGGGATCTGAAGCTTTCTTT
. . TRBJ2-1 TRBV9 CASSVGVYNEQFF TGTGCCAGCAGCGTAGGAGTCTACAATGAGCAGTTCTTC
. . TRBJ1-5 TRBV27 CASRSKGLSYSNQPQHF TGTGCCAGCAGATCTAAGGGGTTGTCGTATAGCAATCAGCCCCAGCATTTT
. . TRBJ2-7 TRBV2 CASSGGRGGQEQYF TGTGCCAGCAGTGGTGGCAGGGGTGGTCAAGAGCAGTACTTC
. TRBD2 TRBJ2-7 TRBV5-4 CASSPPGGSSYEQYF TGTGCCAGCAGCCCCCCGGGCGGGAGCTCCTACGAGCAGTACTTC
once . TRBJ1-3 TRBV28 CASSLGLSGNTIYF TGTGCCAGCAGTTTGGGGCTCTCTGGAAACACCATATATTTT
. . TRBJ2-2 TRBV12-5 CASGLAPGAPGELFF TGTGCTAGTGGTTTGGCCCCCGGTGCGCCGGGGGAGCTGTTTTTT
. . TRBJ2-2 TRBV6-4 CASSDSVDTGELFF TGTGCCAGCAGTGACTCGGTAGACACCGGGGAGCTGTTTTTT
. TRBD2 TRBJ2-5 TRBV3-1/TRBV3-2 CASSLAGSETQYF TGTGCCAGCAGCCTAGCGGGGTCGGAGACCCAGTACTTC
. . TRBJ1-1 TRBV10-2 CASSESNRVGTEAFF TGCGCCAGCAGTGAGTCGAACAGGGTCGGCACTGAAGCTTTCTTT
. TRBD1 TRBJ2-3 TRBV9 CASSVRQGLPTDTQYF TGTGCCAGCAGCGTACGACAGGGGTTGCCCACAGATACGCAGTATTTT
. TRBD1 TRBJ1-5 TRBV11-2 CASSLGDRVQPQHF TGTGCCAGCAGCTTAGGAGACAGGGTCCAGCCCCAGCATTTT
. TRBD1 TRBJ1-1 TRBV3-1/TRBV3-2 CASSQQGAGITEAFF TGTGCCAGCAGCCAGCAGGGGGCGGGGATCACTGAAGCTTTCTTT
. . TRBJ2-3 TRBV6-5 CASSYSYRRSTDTQYF TGTGCCAGCAGTTACTCATACAGACGAAGCACAGATACGCAGTATTTT
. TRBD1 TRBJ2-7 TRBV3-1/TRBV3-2 CASSMGQEQYF TGTGCCAGCAGCATGGGACAGGAGCAGTACTTC
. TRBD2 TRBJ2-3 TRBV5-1 CASSLLASGRFTDTQYF TGCGCCAGCAGCTTGTTGGCTAGCGGGAGGTTCACAGATACGCAGTATTTT
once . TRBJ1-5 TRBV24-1 CATSEQGGNQPQHF TGTGCCACCAGTGAACAGGGTGGCAATCAGCCCCAGCATTTT
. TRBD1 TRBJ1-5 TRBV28 CASKQGAENQPQHF TGTGCCAGCAAGCAGGGGGCGGAAAATCAGCCCCAGCATTTT
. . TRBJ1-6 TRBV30 CAWRTGLPLHF TGTGCCTGGAGGACCGGGTTACCCCTCCACTTT
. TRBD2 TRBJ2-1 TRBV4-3 CASSQDHRQSGDNEQFF TGCGCCAGCAGCCAAGATCACCGGCAGAGCGGGGACAATGAGCAGTTCTTC
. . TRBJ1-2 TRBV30 CAWSVGQGSYGYTF TGTGCCTGGAGTGTCGGCCAGGGCTCTTATGGCTACACCTTC
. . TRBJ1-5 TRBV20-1 CSASDPGVGNQPQHF TGCAGTGCTAGTGATCCAGGGGTGGGCAATCAGCCCCAGCATTTT
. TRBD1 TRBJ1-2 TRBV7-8 CASSLAGGTGDGYTF TGTGCCAGCAGCTTAGCGGGGGGGACAGGGGACGGCTACACCTTC
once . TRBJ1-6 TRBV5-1 CASSLAVQGGSPLHF TGCGCCAGCAGCTTGGCCGTGCAGGGTGGCTCACCCCTCCACTTT
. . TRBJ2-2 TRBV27 CASRLWTESTGELFF TGTGCCAGCAGGCTTTGGACAGAGAGCACCGGGGAGCTGTTTTTT
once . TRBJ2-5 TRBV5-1 CASSPQGRQETQYF TGCGCCAGCAGCCCGCAGGGGCGTCAAGAGACCCAGTACTTC
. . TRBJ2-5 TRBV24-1 CATSDLAGGETQYF TGTGCCACCAGTGATTTGGCGGGTGGAGAGACCCAGTACTTC
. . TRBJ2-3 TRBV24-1 CATSVWEAGTDTQYF TGTGCCACCAGTGTTTGGGAGGCCGGCACAGATACGCAGTATTTT
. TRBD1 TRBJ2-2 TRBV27 CASGPPRSFFLTGLGELFF TGTGCCAGCGGACCCCCTCGTTCATTTTTCTTGACAGGGCTGGGGGAGCTGTTTTTT